This record concerns one TCR beta chain sequence. This clone has only one observation. What this receptor recognizes is not known. One junction end disagrees with the germline gene, perhaps due to a read error. Other DNA sequences in the same sample also yield this CDR3. The source of the sample is a study of cytomegalovirus exposure and HLA in healthy donors (dated by TCRdb to 2017 to 2019). As for the study more broadly: An earlier analysis of fewer than 750 of the donors reported about 300 Gb of sequence data and 90 million to 120 million unique TCR beta sequences obtained from around 180 million T cells. An early release covering roughly 600 HLA-typed donors comprised approximately 300 gigabases of sequencing data and tens of millions of unique TCR sequences. Among the roughly 400 genotyped donors, approximately 77% belonged to the genetic ancestry cluster associated with self-reported Caucasian donors. The study aimed to test whether cataloging public T cell receptors could reveal signatures of past pathogen exposure. Using immunosequencing, the study profiled T cell repertoires from 666 subjects and related those repertoires to cytomegalovirus serostatus. A separate validation cohort of about 110 different subjects was used in addition to the approximately 700-subject first cohort. To predict cytomegalovirus infection status, the study combined high-throughput TCR immunosequencing, statistical association of individual TCRs with disease status, and machine learning. In a later analysis, previously published TCR beta repertoires from several hundred donors were re-analyzed and high-resolution HLA genotyping was added so that TCR occurrence patterns could be studied. Rather than using new phenotypic data, the later analysis identified candidate immune exposures from TCR beta sequences and from how often those sequences occurred across donors. In an earlier analysis of roughly 600 of the donors, high-throughput TCR beta sequencing was used to judge whether each TCR beta V gene segment behaved as functional or pseudogenic. Donor age, sex, ethnicity and CMV serostatus were compiled together with the repertoire data. In a later genetic analysis, genome-wide SNP genotypes for about three fifths of the roughly 670 donors were used, and that subset was treated as a discovery cohort. All discovery cohort repertoires had been generated on a single sequencing platform. Class I and class II HLA loci were covered by the typing at four-digit resolution. Typing coverage differed by locus: A, B, C, DRB1 and DQB1 were typed in roughly 620-630 donors, DQA1 in 500 to 550, DPA1 in 600 to 610, and DPB1 in roughly 450. Four to six DR-DQ haplotypes were handled as single units for association and clustering, since linkage in the cohort was strong. Among some 400 genotyped donors of the cohort, an average of around 220,000 unique TCR beta nucleotide sequences was sequenced per donor, of which about 18% were non-productive.

The CDR3 measures 16 amino acids from cysteine to phenylalanine. Just CDR3 DNA is preserved here, 48 bases in frame from base 1. The germline V gene (reference sequence) gives CDR1 as LNHDA and CDR2 as SQIVND. The cohort consisted of fewer than 700 healthy bone marrow donors. All cohort members were sampled while nominally healthy, although unrecorded immune exposures were likely present. The donor tested CMV seropositive and was one of the 289 seropositive cohort members. A peripheral blood sample was collected from each donor, and TCR beta sequencing was performed on peripheral blood mononuclear cells. Genomic DNA was extracted from the blood cell samples with the Qiagen DNeasy Blood Extraction Kit. Libraries were built with the immunoSEQ multiplex PCR assay. A mixture of 60 forward primers for TCR Vbeta segments and 13 reverse primers for TCR Jbeta segments was used in the multiplex PCR. The CDR3 region of rearranged TCR beta genes was amplified from genomic DNA by a multiplex PCR assay. The Illumina HiSeq System was used to sequence the amplified TCR beta libraries as 87-base-pair reads. As for the authors' bioinformatics: Across the 640 or so repertoires, a later analysis counted tens of millions of unique TCR beta chains, roughly 11 million of which were shared by at least two donors. A nearest-neighbor algorithm error-corrected the raw reads and collapsed the reads into unique sequences, merging closely related sequences to remove PCR and sequencing errors. CDR3 sequences were aligned to IMGT reference sequences to assign V, D and J gene segments. For a sequence to be retained, a match of at least six nucleotides to both a V gene segment and a J gene segment was required. Rearrangements were classified as productive when the CDR3 lacked stop codons and remained in frame with V and J, and all other rearrangements were classified as non-productive. Following IMGT convention, CDR3 was defined as the stretch from the second conserved V-encoded cysteine to the conserved J-encoded phenylalanine. The earlier analysis of roughly 590 of the donors excluded sequences that lacked an unambiguous match to a single V gene segment. In an earlier analysis of about 590 of the donors, a V segment was called functional when productive rearrangements were above 56.7%, and segregating when the standard deviation between donors exceeded 5%. A statistical classification framework was developed to diagnose cytomegalovirus status using the catalog of TCR beta chain sequences. A later analysis assigned V and J genes by comparing TCR nucleotide sequences with IMGT/GENE-DB human TR gene sequences. A later analysis assigned CDR3 sequences and most-parsimonious VDJ recombination scenarios with the TCRdist pipeline. In a later analysis, each TCR beta chain was defined by its CDR3 amino acid sequence together with its V-gene family, and reads lacking a unique V-gene family were excluded. As a way to deal with suspected cross-contamination and a sequencing artifact, a later analysis dropped nearly 600 nucleotide sequences that were highly shared and had low generation probability. A later analysis calculated a clonal expansion index for each public chain from normalized within-repertoire ranks of inferred template counts. A later analysis computed generation probabilities with a VDJ recombination model fitted to out-of-frame rearrangements, and checked the results against IGoR. Hypergeometric tests were used in a later analysis to score TCR-TCR, TCR-HLA and TCR-CMV co-occurrence, with a repertoire-size bias correction applied to the TCR pairs. A later analysis estimated false discovery rates by permuting HLA or CMV assignments 20 times. A later analysis grouped co-occurring TCRs with DBSCAN, adding TCRdist sequence similarity when clustering within HLA-allele-positive subsets. Repertoires with fewer than 30,000 or more than 120,000 public chains were left out of co-occurrence clustering, as were roughly five repertoires with anomalous nucleotide sharing. The table comes from immuneACCESS by way of TCRdb, which keeps in-frame sequences with V and J called. Part of the clones is missing from these tables; in studies checked, under half for an unresolved V gene and the rest for unknown reasons. That table is the source of V, J and clone size, and D and trimming were worked out from the DNA. The sample table lists 150,000 to 200,000 clones, about 77% of them with a count of one. The top ten clonotypes cover about 6% of the sample.

General findings and caveats noted by the study authors: Specific HLA alleles were associated with roughly 16,000 TCR beta sequences at a false discovery rate of 0.05 in a later analysis. In a later analysis, TCR association rates were found to vary across HLA loci, with the most associated TCRs seen for DRB1 alleles and the fewest for HLA-C alleles. Immune exposure information for the cohort was limited to CMV serostatus. Because counts were too low, around 18 rarely observed V segments, including chromosome 9 orphons, were left out of the earlier analysis of some 640 of the donors. Because HLA typing was unavailable for some donors at each locus, only the typed subset was used in association tests. Because the 87-base-pair reads could not distinguish some IMGT-functional V segments, including TRBV6-2 and TRBV6-3, those segments were excluded. Most TCR sequences were seen in very few donors, while some public TCRs were found in many individuals. The presence/absence analyses assumed that sequencing depth was roughly uniform across donors, and that assumption may not be true. According to a later analysis, most CMV-associated TCR beta chains appeared to be HLA-restricted, and the HLA associations seemed to be driven largely by CMV exposure. In vitro tests confirmed that a few of the cytomegalovirus-associated TCR beta chains recognize cytomegalovirus antigens. An association between a missense DCLRE1C variant and V-gene and J-gene trimming of TCR beta chains was found in a later genetic analysis and replicated in an independent cohort. In an earlier analysis of around 500 of the donors, most TCR beta V segments appeared in productive rearrangements about 87% or about 30% of the time, broadly matching IMGT annotations. Compared with the 666-donor mean, donors in an Asian-associated ancestry cluster had fewer N-insertions in productive TCRs, according to a later genetic analysis. The sequencing pipeline was judged likely to have produced a cluster of highly shared sequence variants as a technical artifact. In a later analysis, several top co-occurrence clusters were reported to appear linked to parvovirus B19, influenza, CMV and Epstein-Barr virus. The study gave a list of 150 to 200 TCR beta chains associated with cytomegalovirus. This cohort had only TCR beta chains sequenced, and the lack of alpha or paired-chain data limited which features could be detected. A further reported finding was that TCR beta sequences accurately predicted the HLA-A and HLA-B alleles for most subjects in the first cohort. A later analysis found that HLA-associated TCR beta chains were more clonally expanded and had lower generation probabilities than equally common non-associated chains. According to the authors, the approach could potentially be generalized to other disease states and immunological phenotypes. Strong co-occurrence of HLA alleles, especially DR and DQ, made assigning TCR associations to individual alleles difficult. Cytomegalovirus status was reported to be diagnosed by the classifier with high specificity and sensitivity in both the original and validation cohorts. Linkage disequilibrium might explain the correlated functional status among segregating V segments, but an unknown experimental factor could not be excluded.

The receptor's source is a woman in her 30s in good health and CMV-seropositive. The chain links TRBV19 with TRBJ1-1, with TRBD1 matching 7 junction bases. The sequenced material came from PBMCs. The DNA sequence is TGTGCCAGTAGTATCTCTACGAGACAGGGTAACACTGAAGCTTTTTTT. This translates into CASSISTRQGNTEAFF.